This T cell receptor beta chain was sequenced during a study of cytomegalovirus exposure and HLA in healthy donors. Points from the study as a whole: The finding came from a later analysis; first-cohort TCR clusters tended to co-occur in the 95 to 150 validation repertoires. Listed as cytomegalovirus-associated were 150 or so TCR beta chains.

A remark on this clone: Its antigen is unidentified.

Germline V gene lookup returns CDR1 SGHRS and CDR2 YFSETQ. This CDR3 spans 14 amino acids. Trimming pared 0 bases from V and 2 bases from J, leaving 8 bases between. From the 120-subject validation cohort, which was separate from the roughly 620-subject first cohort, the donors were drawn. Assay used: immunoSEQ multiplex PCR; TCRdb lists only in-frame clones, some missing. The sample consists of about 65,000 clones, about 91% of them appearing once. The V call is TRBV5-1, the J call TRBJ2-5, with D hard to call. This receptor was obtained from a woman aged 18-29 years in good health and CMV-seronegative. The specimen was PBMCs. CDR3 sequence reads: CASSLVAEQETQYF. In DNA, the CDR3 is TGCGCCAGCAGCTTGGTGGCAGAACAAGAGACCCAGTACTTC.